The 22 T cell receptor beta chains reported below all come from one sample, sequenced in a study of blood T cell repertoires in COVID-19. Data came from immunoSEQ multiplex PCR; TCRdb stores just in-frame clones and leaves some out. Of some 290,000 clones listed, about 86% are singletons. The sample was peripheral blood. These receptors were collected from a woman aged 55-69 years with active or convalescent COVID-19.

This clone was seen once. The chain carries TRBV11-2 and TRBJ2-7; 9 bases agree with TRBD2. Germline CDR1 is SGHAT and CDR2 is FQNNGV. The CDR3 length is 15 residues. The junction had 6 bases not matched to a gene; V was cut back by 5 bases and J by 1 base. CDR3 DNA sequence: TGTGCCAGCAGCCGTTTACTAGCGGGTTCCTACGAGCAGTACTTC. Protein product: CASSRLLAGSYEQYF. The entire variable domain, with the rest obtained from reference TRBV11-2 and TRBJ2-7, is as follows: EAGVAQSPRYKIIEKRQSVAFWCNPISGHATLYWYQQILGQGPKLLIQFQNNGVVDDSQLPKDRFSAERLKGVDSTLKIQPAKLEDSAVYLCASSRLLAGSYEQYFGPGTRLTVT.

The chain recombines TRBV19 with TRBJ1-5; TRBD1 agrees at 7 bases. The J segment lost 0 bases and the V segment lost 4 bases, leaving 3 bases of the junction unmatched. The germline CDR1 and CDR2 sequences are LNHDA and SQIVND (reference sequence). This CDR3 comprises 15 residues. The CDR3 nucleotides read TGTGCCAGTAGTAGACAGGGAATTAGCAATCAGCCCCAGCATTTT. Its protein product is CASSRQGISNQPQHF.

This chain connects TRBV5-4 to TRBJ1-3; D is perhaps TRBD1 (5 bases). The CDR3 is 14 residues long. V dropped 0 bases and J dropped 1 base, with 5 bases sitting between them. The V gene's germline CDR1 is SGHNT and CDR2 YYREEE (reference sequence). The CDR3 reads CASSLAGSGNTIYF. The CDR3 DNA follows: TGTGCCAGCAGCTTGGCAGGGTCTGGAAACACCATATATTTT.

This sequence joins TRBV7-3 and TRBJ2-3, with 7 bases lining up with TRBD2. This CDR3 region has 14 residues. The germline V gene encodes CDR1 SGHTA and CDR2 FQGTGA. Germline trimming cut 6 bases from V and 5 bases from J; bases unmatched to any gene: 8. CDR3 sequence: CASSPGLVGDTQYF. In nucleotides, the CDR3 is TGTGCCAGCAGTCCAGGACTAGTAGGAGATACGCAGTATTTT. The full variable domain, completed using reference TRBV7-3 and TRBJ2-3, is GAGVSQTPSNKVTEKGKYVELRCDPISGHTALYWYRQSLGQGPEFLIYFQGTGAADDSGLPNDRFFAVRPEGSVSTLKIQRTERGDSAVYLCASSPGLVGDTQYFGPGTRLTVL.

The chain recombines TRBV10-3 with TRBJ1-1; 10 nucleotides align to TRBD1. The germline gives CDR1 ENHRY, CDR2 SYGVKD. The CDR3 is made up of 15 amino acids. V was pared by 6 bases and J by 0 bases, with 4 bases of the junction left unmatched. CDR3 bases: TGTGCCATCAGGGGGACAGGGGTCGTGAACACTGAAGCTTTCTTT. Translation gives CAIRGTGVVNTEAFF.

J is TRBJ2-5 and V is TRBV5-1, with a tentative D call TRBD2 (5 bases). The CDR3 is made up of 14 amino acids. V gave up 4 bases and J gave up 3 bases, with 13 bases separating them. The germline CDR1 and CDR2 sequences are SGHRS and YFSETQ. The CDR3 DNA reads TGCGCCAGCAGCCCTCAGGCCGGGGAAGAGACCCAGTACTTC. This gives the protein CASSPQAGEETQYF.

The V gene is TRBV9, the J gene TRBJ1-4; D unclear. Germline V gene sequence: CDR1 SGDLS, CDR2 YYNGEE. The CDR3 consists of 14 residues. Trimming removed 0 bases at V and 6 bases at J, with 9 bases between. CDR3 coding DNA: TGTGCCAGCAGCGTAGGAGGGATGGATGAAAAACTGTTTTTT. It yields the protein CASSVGGMDEKLFF.

The chain carries TRBV4-3 and TRBJ2-7, with a tentative D call TRBD2 (7 bases). Germline V gene lookup returns CDR1 LGHNA and CDR2 YSLEER. The CDR3 consists of 17 residues. Trimming pared 0 bases from V and 7 bases from J, leaving 22 bases between. CDR3 amino acids: CASSQDLGRGRGGEQYF. The CDR3 DNA is TGCGCCAGCAGCCAAGATCTTGGGCGAGGTAGGGGGGGTGAGCAGTACTTC.

This clone was seen many times. The chain employs TRBV10-3 and TRBJ2-7; D perhaps matches TRBD2 (6 bases). Trimming pared 6 bases from V and 0 bases from J, leaving 18 bases between. CDR1 is ENHRY, CDR2 SYGVKD, per germline. The CDR3 has 16 amino acids. The CDR3 reads CAIRPSYRDSSYEQYF. The CDR3 coding sequence is TGTGCCATCAGGCCAAGTTACCGGGACTCCTCCTACGAGCAGTACTTC.

This chain uses TRBV7-9 with TRBJ1-2; TRBD1 is a possible D gene (5 bases). The germline V gene has CDR1 SEHNR and CDR2 FQNEAQ (reference sequence). The CDR3 runs 13 residues. The V gene lost 7 bases and the J gene lost 3 bases, with 12 bases spanning the gap. The CDR3 DNA reads TGTGCCAGCACCACCGGACACGACTATGGCTACACCTTC. This sequence encodes CASTTGHDYGYTF.

This clone was seen once. The rearrangement uses TRBV28 and TRBJ2-5; 11 bases map to TRBD1. The CDR3 extends over 12 amino acids. Per germline, CDR1 MDHEN and CDR2 SYDVKM. Trimming cost V 6 bases and J 14 bases; bases outside gene matches: 8. The CDR3 DNA is TGTGCCAGCAGCCTCTCCGGACAGGGGGCTTACTTC. Its translation: CASSLSGQGAYF.

This chain links TRBV2 with TRBJ1-2; no reliable D call. The CDR3 has 13 residues. Germline CDR1 and CDR2: SNHLY and FYNNEI. The ends were cut back, 5 bases at V and 6 bases at J, with 13 bases in the middle. The CDR3 nucleotides read TGTGCCAGCAGTCGTGCGGGGTACGATGGCTACACCTTC. It codes for CASSRAGYDGYTF.

The chain couples TRBV9 to TRBJ2-7; D perhaps matches TRBD2 (6 bases). This CDR3 contains 14 residues. The V gene lost 3 bases and the J gene lost 7 bases, with 17 bases spanning the gap. Germline V gene lookup returns CDR1 SGDLS and CDR2 YYNGEE. The CDR3 coding sequence is TGTGCCAGCAGCGCCGCTATACTAGCCACGGAGCAGTACTTC. It encodes CASSAAILATEQYF. The full variable domain, in which reference TRBV9 and TRBJ2-7 provide the parts outside the CDR3, is DSGVTQTPKHLITATGQRVTLRCSPRSGDLSVYWYQQSLDQGLQFLIQYYNGEERAKGNILERFSAQQFPDLHSELNLSSLELGDSALYFCASSAAILATEQYFGPGTRLTVT.

The chain is built from TRBV28 and TRBJ1-1; D is perhaps TRBD1 (6 bases). The CDR3 runs to 17 residues. The germline V and J ends were trimmed by 5 bases and 0 bases, with 19 bases remaining between them. Germline lookup yields CDR1 MDHEN and CDR2 SYDVKM. The CDR3 region is CASSPPTGSSMNTEAFF. CDR3 sequence (DNA): TGTGCCAGCAGTCCCCCGACAGGATCATCAATGAACACTGAAGCTTTCTTT.

This clone came up once. The rearrangement uses TRBV18 and TRBJ2-5; 7 nucleotides match TRBD1. The CDR3 consists of 18 residues. The junction had 14 bases not matched to a gene; V was cut back by 2 bases and J by 2 bases. Germline CDR1 KGHSH, CDR2 LQKENI. CDR3 sequence reads: CASSPDRDSGLIQETQYF. The CDR3 DNA follows: TGTGCCAGCTCACCAGACCGGGACAGCGGTCTAATTCAAGAGACCCAGTACTTC.

The chain is built from TRBV15 and TRBJ2-3; 8 nucleotides match TRBD2. V lost 0 bases and J lost 4; bases outside the gene matches: 9. The CDR3 is 17 amino acids. Germline loops: CDR1 LNHNV, CDR2 YYDKDF (reference sequence). The CDR3 loop is CATSRDRSGGWSDTQYF. The DNA for the CDR3 is TGTGCCACCAGCAGAGACCGAAGCGGGGGCTGGTCAGATACGCAGTATTTT.

The chain carries TRBV12-3 or TRBV12-4 and TRBJ1-1; D is possibly TRBD1 (5 bases). CDR3 length: 12 amino acids. Deletions cut 6 bases from V and 5 bases from J, with 10 bases between. CDR3 protein: CASSPRQTEAFF. In nucleotides, the CDR3 is TGTGCCAGCAGCCCCCGACAGACTGAAGCTTTCTTT.

The V call is TRBV6-5, the J call TRBJ2-7, with 9 bases lining up with TRBD1. Looked up from germline, CDR1 is MNHEY and CDR2 is SVGAGI. This CDR3 has 15 amino acids. With 0 bases clipped from V and 4 bases from J, the junction kept 4 bases outside the gene matches. In DNA, the CDR3 is TGTGCCAGCAGTTACTCCGGGACAGGGTTTTACGAGCAGTACTTC. This gives the protein CASSYSGTGFYEQYF.

V and J are TRBV7-2 and TRBJ1-5; D remains unclear. Germline V CDR1 and CDR2: SGHTA, FQGNSA. V lost 1 base to trimming and J lost 7 bases, with 14 bases between them. This CDR3 is built from 15 residues. In nucleotides, the CDR3 is TGTGCCAGCAGCTTAGTCGAGGGTAAAGGCCAGCCCCAGCATTTT. Translating gives CASSLVEGKGQPQHF. The entire variable domain, with the rest obtained from reference TRBV7-2 and TRBJ1-5, is as follows: GAGVSQSPSNKVTEKGKDVELRCDPISGHTALYWYRQSLGQGLEFLIYFQGNSAPDKSGLPSDRFSAERTGGSVSTLTIQRTQQEDSAVYLCASSLVEGKGQPQHFGDGTRLSIL.

The CDR3 DNA follows: TGTGCCAGCAGCCGGACATCTAACTATGGCTACACCTTC. Its translation is CASSRTSNYGYTF. The V gene is TRBV6-5, the J gene TRBJ1-2; D perhaps matches TRBD1 (5 bases). CDR1 and CDR2 from the germline V gene are MNHEY and SVGAGI. V was pared by 6 bases and J by 0 bases, with 8 bases between. This CDR3 is 13 amino acids long.

The chain combines TRBV4-1 with TRBJ1-1, with D tentatively TRBD1 (5 bases). Germline V gives CDR1 MGHRA, CDR2 YSYEKL. CDR3 size: 12 residues. With 3 bases removed from V and 5 bases from J, the gap between germline ends came to 7 bases. The CDR3 DNA reads as TGCGCCAGCAGCCATCAGGGAACTGAAGCTTTCTTT. It is translated as CASSHQGTEAFF.

V gene TRBV9 combines with J gene TRBJ2-7; D may be TRBD1 (6 bases). CDR1 and CDR2 from the germline V gene are SGDLS and YYNGEE. The CDR3 runs to 11 residues. Trimming stripped 7 bases from V and 7 bases from J, with 12 bases between. CDR3 amino acids: CASARGGEQYF. The CDR3 DNA reads as TGTGCCAGCGCCCGAGGGGGTGAGCAGTACTTC. Based on the CDR3 plus reference TRBV9 and TRBJ2-7, the full variable domain is DSGVTQTPKHLITATGQRVTLRCSPRSGDLSVYWYQQSLDQGLQFLIQYYNGEERAKGNILERFSAQQFPDLHSELNLSSLELGDSALYFCASARGGEQYFGPGTRLTVT.